This record concerns one T cell receptor beta chain sequence. This table comes from immunoSEQ multiplex PCR, and its TCRdb copy is limited to in-frame clones, with some not included. Among 85,000 to 100,000 clones listed, approximately 90% were seen once. The entry originates in a study of identifying expanded T cells in peripheral blood. The V and J ends lost 11 bases and 4 bases respectively, with 14 bases between them. CDR1 SGHTA and CDR2 FQGTGA come from the germline V gene. The CDR3 is made up of 13 amino acids. The sequenced sample was blood. This chain joins TRBV7-3 and TRBJ2-2; D might be TRBD2 (5 bases). The sequence came from a person aged 18 to 75 in good health. Written as DNA, the CDR3 is TGTGCCGGTAGCGCTTCGGGCACCGGGGAGCTGTTTTTT. It specifies CAGSASGTGELFF.